This T cell receptor beta chain was found in a study of post-analysis software for immune sequencing data. Study-level findings and limits: Co-batched samples clustered tightly together by F measure. When patients were compared with controls, a handful of TRBV segments were more frequent, TRBV5-6, TRBV5-1 and TRBV20-1 among them.

A word on this clonotype: The antigen is not known.

cDNA libraries of TCR beta carried unique molecular identifiers. TCRdb re-called the PCR reads through MiXCR, storing one row per CDR3 protein. The table shows roughly 400,000 distinct CDR3 sequences, with about 40% occurring only once. Germline CDR1 SGDLS, CDR2 YYNGEE. The V gene lost 4 bases and the J gene lost 4 bases, with 20 bases spanning the gap. The CDR3 has 16 amino acids. The V and J genes are TRBV9 and TRBJ1-2, with D maybe TRBD1 (6 bases). The clonotype was recovered from a girl aged 2-10 years with multiple sclerosis. The specimen was blood. The CDR3 loop reads CASSPRQAGGVYGYTF. DNA for the CDR3: TGTGCCAGCAGCCCCCGACAGGCGGGAGGAGTCTATGGCTACACCTTC.